The 10 T cell receptor beta chains below all came from one sample that was sequenced in a study of CD8+ T cells in alopecia areata. RNA extraction and reverse transcription yielded cDNA as sequencing template. Data came from immunoSEQ multiplex PCR; TCRdb stores just in-frame clones and leaves some out. This table has 90,000 to 100,000 clones, 35% to 45% appearing once. The sequencing input was CD4+ T cells sorted from blood. The receptors were gathered from a human donor with alopecia areata.

The chain is built from TRBV5-1 and TRBJ2-5; D is possibly TRBD1 (6 bases). Germline CDR1 reads SGHRS; CDR2 reads YFSETQ. The CDR3 length is 12 residues. V was pared by 5 bases and J by 1 base, with 6 bases between. CDR3 loop: CASRDSQETQYF. The CDR3 coding sequence is TGCGCCAGCAGGGACAGCCAAGAGACCCAGTACTTC.

The J gene is TRBJ2-1, the V gene TRBV4-3, with 12 positions matching TRBD2. V shed 0 bases and J 7 bases; nucleotides not matched to a gene: 4. The CDR3 spans 16 residues. Germline-derived CDR1 and CDR2 are LGHNA and YSLEER. CDR3 sequence reads: CASSQELTSGGNEQFF. The CDR3 DNA is TGCGCCAGCAGCCAAGAATTGACTAGCGGGGGTAATGAGCAGTTCTTC.

The genes are TRBV15 and TRBJ2-7; D gene ambiguous. This CDR3 contains 11 residues. V dropped 3 bases and J dropped 4 bases, with 4 bases sitting between them. Germline assignment: CDR1 LNHNV and CDR2 YYDKDF (reference sequence). CDR3: CATSSAYEQYF. Written as DNA, the CDR3 is TGTGCCACCAGCAGTGCATACGAGCAGTACTTC.

The J gene is TRBJ2-1, the V gene TRBV28; 11 bases are a match to TRBD2. The germline V gene encodes CDR1 MDHEN and CDR2 SYDVKM. The CDR3 runs to 16 residues. V was clipped by 5 bases and J by 8 bases; unmatched bases: 11. CDR3 DNA: TGTGCCAGCAGTCCCCCCCGACTAGCGGGACGGTATGAGCAGTTCTTC. Translation: CASSPPRLAGRYEQFF. Variable domain in full (rest from reference TRBV28 and TRBJ2-1): DVKVTQSSRYLVKRTGEKVFLECVQDMDHENMFWYRQDPGLGLRLIYFSYDVKMKEKGDIPEGYSVSREKKERFSLILESASTNQTSMYLCASSPPRLAGRYEQFFGPGTRLTVL.

A single count supports this clone. This chain links TRBV27 with TRBJ2-2; D is uncertain. Germline V gene lookup returns CDR1 MNHEY and CDR2 SMNVEV (reference sequence). The V and J ends lost 5 bases and 2 bases respectively, with 9 bases between them. This CDR3 comprises 14 residues. The CDR3 DNA reads TGTGCCAGCAGTATGACTTATAACACCGGGGAGCTGTTTTTT. This translates into CASSMTYNTGELFF.

This clone was seen more than once but under ten times. The chain uses TRBV27 and TRBJ2-7; TRBD2 might be the D (5 bases). The CDR3 loop spans 14 amino acids. V was cut by 5 bases and J by 0 bases, with 11 bases left in between. CDR1 and CDR2 from the germline V gene are MNHEY and SMNVEV (reference sequence). The CDR3 bases are TGTGCCAGCAGTCCGAAAGGGAGCTCCTACGAGCAGTACTTC. It is translated as CASSPKGSSYEQYF.

This clone was seen more than once but under ten times. V and J are TRBV11-2 and TRBJ2-5; the D is unclear. The CDR3 length is 14 residues. In germline, CDR1 is SGHAT, CDR2 FQNNGV. V lost 0 bases and J lost 4, with 9 bases in between. CDR3: CASSLDHSGETQYF. The CDR3 DNA follows: TGTGCCAGCAGCTTAGATCACAGTGGAGAGACCCAGTACTTC.

This clone was counted at least ten times. This chain joins TRBV28 and TRBJ2-6; D remains ambiguous. The CDR3 loop spans 15 amino acids. Germline values: CDR1 MDHEN, CDR2 SYDVKM. V lost 5 bases, J lost 2 bases, and 10 bases lay in between. Written as DNA, the CDR3 is TGTGCCAGCAGTCCCCCGACAACTGGGGCCAACGTCCTGACTTTC. Its translation: CASSPPTTGANVLTF.

The sample holds a few counts of this clone. The chain links TRBV6-1 to TRBJ2-1; D may be TRBD1 (6 bases). Trimming removed 8 bases at V and 3 bases at J, with 11 bases between. The CDR3 is 13 residues long. Germline-derived CDR1 and CDR2 are MNHNS and SASEGT. The chain's CDR3 is CASPKDSYNEQFF. CDR3 nucleotide sequence: TGTGCCAGCCCAAAGGACAGCTACAATGAGCAGTTCTTC.

This clone was detected only a few times. The chain combines TRBV7-8 with TRBJ1-5, with D perhaps TRBD1 (6 bases). Trimming stripped 2 bases from V and 6 bases from J, with 8 bases between. Germline CDR1 and CDR2: SGHVS and FQNEAQ. The CDR3 covers 13 residues. The DNA for the CDR3 is TGTGCCAGCAGCTTACCAGGGGCTCAGCCCCAGCATTTT. Translation: CASSLPGAQPQHF.